The 30 T cell receptor beta chains listed next were all sequenced from one sample in a study of T cell responses to AZD1222 COVID-19 vaccine. Assay: immunoSEQ multiplex PCR; the TCRdb copy retains only in-frame clones and omits some. The sample lists 120,000 or so clones, 75% to 90% occurring once. The material sequenced was peripheral blood, taken on day 0 of MenACWY control vaccination. These receptors all come from an adult in good health.

J is TRBJ1-3 and V is TRBV12-3 or TRBV12-4; D unclear. V was trimmed by 7 bases and J by 4 bases, leaving 8 bases between them. This CDR3 is 12 amino acids long. This chain's CDR3 is CASTPLGNTIYF. In DNA, the CDR3 is TGTGCCAGCACCCCCTTGGGAAACACCATATATTTT.

The chain uses TRBV19 and TRBJ1-2; D not resolved. V was clipped by 2 bases and J by 8 bases, with 15 bases between them. The CDR3 runs 14 residues. The germline V gene has CDR1 LNHDA and CDR2 SQIVND (reference sequence). CDR3 DNA sequence: TGTGCCAGTAGTATACCCCGGACCTATCGGGGCTACACCTTC. Translation: CASSIPRTYRGYTF. Using reference TRBV19 and TRBJ1-2 for the parts outside the CDR3, the full variable domain is DGGITQSPKYLFRKEGQNVTLSCEQNLNHDAMYWYRQDPGQGLRLIYYSQIVNDFQKGDIAEGYSVSREKKESFPLTVTSAQKNPTAFYLCASSIPRTYRGYTFGSGTRLTVV.

The V and J genes are TRBV6-5 and TRBJ2-4; either TRBD1 or TRBD2 may supply D (5 bases each). V was pared by 0 bases and J by 3 bases, with 9 bases between. Germline CDR1 is MNHEY and CDR2 is SVGAGI. The CDR3 is 15 amino acids. For the CDR3, the DNA is TGTGCCAGCAGTTACTCTTCTGGGGGCAAAAACATTCAGTACTTC. Amino acids: CASSYSSGGKNIQYF.

This chain joins TRBV7-3 and TRBJ1-1; D ambiguous. This CDR3 region has 13 residues. Trimming left V 4 bases short and J 1 base short, with 7 bases between. Germline CDR1 SGHTA, CDR2 FQGTGA. The CDR3 spells CASSWQKNTEAFF. CDR3 bases: TGTGCCAGCAGCTGGCAGAAGAACACTGAAGCTTTCTTT.

With regard to this clone: The junction and the germline gene differ at one end; a read error may be behind it. The rearrangement links TRBV9 to TRBJ1-5; D is possibly TRBD1 (5 bases). CDR1 SGDLS and CDR2 YYNGEE come from the germline V gene. This CDR3 is built from 15 residues. The DNA for the CDR3 is TGTGCCAGCAGCGTAGGAGAGGGGAGCAATGAGCCCCAGCATTTT. This translates into CASSVGEGSNEPQHF. The full variable domain, in which reference TRBV9 and TRBJ1-5 provide the parts outside the CDR3, is DSGVTQTPKHLITATGQRVTLRCSPRSGDLSVYWYQQSLDQGLQFLIQYYNGEERAKGNILERFSAQQFPDLHSELNLSSLELGDSALYFCASSVGEGSNEPQHFGDGTRLSIL.

The gene calls are TRBV3-1 (or the pseudogene TRBV3-2) and TRBJ1-5; D is ambiguous. The CDR3 is made up of 12 amino acids. The germline V and J ends were trimmed by 8 bases and 5 bases, with 10 bases remaining between them. Germline V gene sequence: CDR1 LGHDT, CDR2 YNNKEL (reference sequence). The CDR3 region is CASRLGDQPQHF. The CDR3 DNA sequence: TGTGCCAGCCGTTTAGGAGATCAGCCCCAGCATTTT.

The V call is TRBV6-1, the J call TRBJ2-5; TRBD2 matches at 7 bases. V lost 3 bases and J lost 3; bases outside the gene matches: 4. Germline V lookup: CDR1 MNHNS, CDR2 SASEGT. This CDR3 comprises 14 residues. The CDR3 sequence: CASSDGAGEETQYF. DNA for the CDR3: TGTGCCAGCAGTGATGGGGCGGGAGAAGAGACCCAGTACTTC.

The V and J genes are TRBV4-1 and TRBJ1-4; 7 positions match TRBD1. Germline lookup yields CDR1 MGHRA and CDR2 YSYEKL. The CDR3 spans 15 residues. V lost 1 base to trimming and J lost 8 bases; unmatched junction nucleotides: 7. The CDR3 DNA is TGCGCCAGCAGCCAAGGGACAGGAGCGGAGGAAAAACTGTTTTTT. Translated: CASSQGTGAEEKLFF.

This chain joins TRBV7-8 and TRBJ2-3; possibly TRBD2 for D (6 bases). Trimming stripped 0 bases from V and 4 bases from J, with 14 bases between. The CDR3 totals 16 residues. Germline V gene sequence: CDR1 SGHVS, CDR2 FQNEAQ. CDR3 in DNA: TGTGCCAGCAGCTTAGCGCCAGCGAGGAGGGCAGATACGCAGTATTTT. Amino acids: CASSLAPARRADTQYF.

This chain links TRBV6-5 with TRBJ1-5; maybe TRBD1 (5 bases). The CDR3 has 14 residues. Germline assignment: CDR1 MNHEY and CDR2 SVGAGI. Trimming stripped 0 bases from V and 3 bases from J, with 6 bases between. Written as DNA, the CDR3 is TGTGCCAGCAGTTACTCGGGGGACAATCAGCCCCAGCATTTT. The encoded protein is CASSYSGDNQPQHF.

The chain is built from TRBV7-9 and TRBJ2-2; 9 nucleotides agree with TRBD2. The germline V gene encodes CDR1 SEHNR and CDR2 FQNEAQ (reference sequence). The CDR3 length is 16 residues. J gave up 1 base and V 4 bases, and 4 bases lay outside the gene matches. This chain's CDR3 is CASSSRLAENTGELFF. The CDR3 DNA follows: TGTGCCAGCAGCTCACGACTAGCGGAGAACACCGGGGAGCTGTTTTTT. The full variable domain, with the rest looked up from reference TRBV7-9 and TRBJ2-2, is DTGVSQNPRHKITKRGQNVTFRCDPISEHNRLYWYRQTLGQGPEFLTYFQNEAQLEKSRLLSDRFSAERPKGSFSTLEIQRTEQGDSAMYLCASSSRLAENTGELFFGEGSRLTVL.

This rearrangement joins TRBV9 to TRBJ1-1; D possibly corresponds to TRBD1 (5 bases). Germline CDR1 and CDR2: SGDLS and YYNGEE. Trimming cost V 1 base and J 3 bases, with 16 bases left between them. The CDR3 runs to 16 residues. The chain's CDR3 is CASSVQGDLGDTEAFF. CDR3 nucleotide sequence: TGTGCCAGCAGCGTACAGGGCGATTTAGGGGACACTGAAGCTTTCTTT.

V and J are TRBV5-6 and TRBJ1-1; D remains ambiguous. V lost 2 bases, J lost 0 bases, and 8 bases lay in between. The CDR3 totals 14 residues. CDR1 and CDR2 (germline): SGHDT, YYEEEE. CDR3 sequence (DNA): TGTGCCAGCAGCTTCTCACAGATGAACACTGAAGCTTTCTTT. Its translation is CASSFSQMNTEAFF.

The chain couples TRBV29-1 to TRBJ1-2; 9 bases match TRBD1. Unmatched junction bases numbered 12, after V lost 7 bases and J lost 6 bases. The CDR3 totals 14 residues. CDR1 is SQVTM, CDR2 ANQGSEA, per germline. Here the CDR3 reads CSAARDRVRNGYTF. For the CDR3, the DNA is TGCAGCGCGGCCAGGGACAGGGTACGGAATGGCTACACCTTC.

In this sample, this clone turned up once. This rearrangement joins TRBV5-1 to TRBJ2-3, with 8 nucleotides matching TRBD1. The CDR3 length is 17 residues. V shed 2 bases, J shed 0 bases, and the junction held 8 bases outside the gene matches. CDR1 and CDR2 from the germline V gene are SGHRS and YFSETQ. The CDR3 reads CASSLPTQGASTDTQYF. CDR3 bases: TGCGCCAGCAGCTTACCGACGCAGGGGGCGAGCACAGATACGCAGTATTTT. The entire variable domain, with the rest obtained from reference TRBV5-1 and TRBJ2-3, is as follows: KAGVTQTPRYLIKTRGQQVTLSCSPISGHRSVSWYQQTPGQGLQFLFEYFSETQRNKGNFPGRFSGRQFSNSRSEMNVSTLELGDSALYLCASSLPTQGASTDTQYFGPGTRLTVL.

V gene TRBV5-6 combines with J gene TRBJ1-1, with TRBD1 matching 8 bases. With 4 bases clipped from V and 4 bases from J, the junction kept 3 bases outside the gene matches. The CDR3 length is 13 residues. Germline V lookup: CDR1 SGHDT, CDR2 YYEEEE. In DNA, the CDR3 is TGTGCCAGCAGCCGAACAGGGGGCACTGAAGCTTTCTTT. Its translation: CASSRTGGTEAFF. Based on the CDR3 plus reference TRBV5-6 and TRBJ1-1, the full variable domain is DAGVTQSPTHLIKTRGQQVTLRCSPKSGHDTVSWYQQALGQGPQFIFQYYEEEERQRGNFPDRFSGHQFPNYSSELNVNALLLGDSALYLCASSRTGGTEAFFGQGTRLTVV.

The V and J genes are TRBV7-9 and TRBJ1-6; TRBD1 agrees at 8 bases. Trimming took 6 bases from V and 7 from J; bases not matched to a gene: 5. The CDR3 is 14 amino acids. CDR1 SEHNR and CDR2 FQNEAQ come from the germline V gene (reference sequence). CDR3 region: CASRATGGNSPLHF. The CDR3 DNA follows: TGTGCCAGCAGGGCAACAGGGGGGAATTCACCCCTCCACTTT.

The CDR3 nucleotides read TGTGCCAGTAGTATAGAACCGGGGGGGAGCACTGAAGCTTTCTTT. Protein sequence: CASSIEPGGSTEAFF. The chain carries TRBV19 and TRBJ1-1; perhaps TRBD1 as D (5 bases). V was clipped by 0 bases and J by 4 bases, with 12 bases between them. The CDR3 length is 15 residues. Germline V gene data show CDR1 as LNHDA and CDR2 as SQIVND (reference sequence).

The V gene is TRBV13, the J gene TRBJ1-4; tentative D call: TRBD1 (5 bases). This CDR3 has 14 residues. Germline assignment: CDR1 PRHDT and CDR2 FYEKMQ (reference sequence). V was cut by 2 bases and J by 8 bases, with 12 bases left in between. The CDR3: CASSLPGIREKLFF. Written as DNA, the CDR3 is TGTGCCAGCAGCTTACCAGGGATTCGGGAAAAACTGTTTTTT.

The chain uses TRBV30 and TRBJ2-3; 9 bases map to TRBD2. The CDR3 spans 15 residues. CDR1 is GTSNPN, CDR2 SVGIG, per germline (reference sequence). The ends lost 3 bases at V and 5 bases at J; junction bases unmatched: 9. Written as DNA, the CDR3 is TGTGCCTGGAGCCTCACGGCGGGAGGGATAGATACGCAGTATTTT. As protein: CAWSLTAGGIDTQYF.

This clone showed up just once. The chain has TRBV11-2 and TRBJ2-1; TRBD2 matches 7 bases. Germline loops: CDR1 SGHAT, CDR2 FQNNGV. J gave up 4 bases and V 5 bases, and 17 bases lay outside the gene matches. The CDR3 consists of 18 residues. DNA of the CDR3: TGTGCCAGCAGCCCCAGCTGGGGGGGGACTACAACATACAATGAGCAGTTCTTC. Protein sequence: CASSPSWGGTTTYNEQFF.

The chain recombines TRBV21-1 with TRBJ1-5. TRBV21-1 is a listed pseudogene. This CDR3 has 17 amino acids. Here the CDR3 reads CASSKESGQGRNQPQHF. CDR3 bases: TGTGCCAGCAGCAAAGAGTCGGGGCAGGGCCGTAACCAGCCCCAGCATTTT.

The chain is built from TRBV5-4 and TRBJ2-1, with 12 bases lining up with TRBD2. The CDR3 sequence is 16 residues long. After removal of 4 bases from V and 9 bases from J, the junction contained 11 bases not matched to a gene. Per the germline V gene, CDR1 is SGHNT and CDR2 is YYREEE (reference sequence). CDR3 DNA: TGTGCCAGCAGCCCGCCTCGACTAGCGGGAGTAGTTGAGCAGTTCTTC. The encoded protein is CASSPPRLAGVVEQFF.

The rearrangement links TRBV27 to TRBJ2-7; D might be TRBD1 or TRBD2, each matching 7 bases. Germline CDR1 and CDR2: MNHEY and SMNVEV (reference sequence). Trimming removed 4 bases at V and 2 bases at J, with 15 bases between. The CDR3 length is 15 residues. Written as DNA, the CDR3 is TGTGCCAGCAGTTCCCCGACAGGGAGGGCCTACGAGCAGTACTTC. It codes for CASSSPTGRAYEQYF.

The V and J genes are TRBV2 and TRBJ2-2; a weak D match, TRBD1 (5 bases). Trimming removed 5 bases from V and 4 bases from J, with 8 bases in between. CDR3 length equals 13 residues. Germline values: CDR1 SNHLY, CDR2 FYNNEI. The DNA for the CDR3 is TGTGCCAGCAGTAAGGGGCTCACCGGGGAGCTGTTTTTT. The encoded protein is CASSKGLTGELFF.

This chain uses TRBV6-5 with TRBJ2-7, with 7 positions matching TRBD1. Looked up from germline, CDR1 is MNHEY and CDR2 is SVGAGI. V gave up 10 bases and J gave up 2 bases; unmatched junction bases: 5. The CDR3 is 12 residues long. CDR3: CATGTVPYEQYF. As DNA, the CDR3 is TGTGCCACGGGGACAGTCCCCTACGAGCAGTACTTC.

J is TRBJ2-2 and V is TRBV6-5; 12 bases line up with TRBD2. The V segment lost 6 bases and the J segment 5 bases; nucleotides outside the gene matches: 4. The CDR3 contains 15 residues. Germline CDR1 and CDR2: MNHEY and SVGAGI. For the CDR3, the DNA is TGTGCCAGCAGACCCGGGACTAGCGGGACCGGGGAGCTGTTTTTT. Its translation: CASRPGTSGTGELFF.

A remark on this clone: One junction end disagrees with the germline gene, perhaps due to a read error. The chain combines TRBV5-1 with TRBJ1-1; D possibly corresponds to TRBD1 (6 bases). CDR3 length: 13 amino acids. Germline V gives CDR1 SGHRS, CDR2 YFSETQ. The CDR3 loop reads CASRLVGGPEAFF. DNA for the CDR3: TGCGCCAGCAGATTGGTCGGGGGGCCTGAAGCTTTCTTT.

The chain couples TRBV11-2 to TRBJ2-7; 13 nucleotides line up with TRBD2. Germline trimming cut 1 base from V and 5 bases from J; bases unmatched to any gene: 5. The CDR3 spans 16 residues. Germline loops: CDR1 SGHAT, CDR2 FQNNGV. This CDR3 is CASSLVRTSGSHEQYF. DNA of the CDR3: TGTGCCAGCAGCTTAGTAAGGACTAGCGGGAGCCACGAGCAGTACTTC.

This sequence joins TRBV9 and TRBJ2-3; no definite D call. V dropped 0 bases and J dropped 8 bases, with 7 bases sitting between them. This CDR3 has 12 amino acids. Germline CDR1 reads SGDLS; CDR2 reads YYNGEE. In DNA, the CDR3 is TGTGCCAGCAGCGTAGAGGGCCGTACGCAGTATTTT. Residues: CASSVEGRTQYF.